These T cell receptor beta chains were read from a single sample in a study of T cells in Graves' hyperthyroidism and ophthalmopathy. MiXCR, run by TCRdb on the multiplex PCR reads, gives a single entry per CDR3 protein. The profile shows almost 35,000 distinct CDR3 sequences, 52% of them singletons. The sequenced sample consisted of blood. The receptors here all came from a woman in her forties with Graves' ophthalmopathy. CDR3s include the opening cysteine and the closing phenylalanine or tryptophan. A D gene is named only where the DNA matches it firmly. Expanded clones get a size class; other rows say once, few or many, or leave the size out.

D: -; J: TRBJ1-6; V: TRBV19; length: 15; size: medium-sized; CDR3: CASSLNSQPNSPLHF; DNA: TGTGCCAGTAGTTTGAACAGCCAGCCTAATTCACCCCTCCACTTT
D: TRBD1; J: TRBJ2-7; V: TRBV7-9; length: 16; size: many; CDR3: CASSLALTGKGNEQYF; DNA: TGTGCCAGCAGCTTAGCCCTGACAGGGAAGGGGAACGAGCAGTACTTC
D: TRBD2; J: TRBJ2-7; V: TRBV10-3; length: 18; size: once; CDR3: CAISEQGGLAGEYNEQYF; DNA: TGTGCCATCAGTGAACAAGGGGGACTAGCGGGAGAGTATAATGAGCAGTACTTT
D: -; J: TRBJ2-1; V: TRBV3-1; length: 15; size: few; CDR3: CASSQAGNSFGEQFF; DNA: TGTGCCAGCAGCCAAGCGGGAAATTCGTTCGGTGAGCAGTTCTTC
D: TRBD1; J: TRBJ1-1; V: TRBV19; length: 13; size: -; CDR3: CARRTGENTEAFF; DNA: TGTGCCAGGAGGACAGGGGAGAACACTGAAGCTTTCTTT
D: -; J: TRBJ1-3; V: TRBV20-1; length: 14; size: many; CDR3: CSARSGGPGNTIYF; DNA: TGCAGTGCGCGCTCGGGGGGTCCCGGAAACACCATATATTTT
D: TRBD1; J: TRBJ1-6; V: TRBV5-1; length: 15; size: -; CDR3: CASSLGGTDKSPLHF; DNA: TGCGCCAGCAGCTTGGGGGGGACAGATAAATCACCCCTCCACTTT
D: TRBD1; J: TRBJ2-7; V: TRBV6-5; length: 13; size: many; CDR3: CASGRTGFFEQYF; DNA: TGTGCCAGCGGAAGGACAGGGTTTTTCGAGCAGTACTTC
D: -; J: TRBJ1-5; V: TRBV15; length: 17; size: -; CDR3: CATSRDGRDGAEGTQHF; DNA: TGTGCCACCAGCAGAGATGGTCGGGACGGGGCTGAAGGGACCCAGCATTTT
D: -; J: TRBJ1-3; V: TRBV29-1; length: 12; size: medium-sized; CDR3: CSVQLTGNTIYF; DNA: TGCAGCGTACAACTTACTGGAAACACCATATATTTT
D: -; J: TRBJ1-1; V: TRBV11-3; length: 17; size: many; CDR3: CASSSSGRWMVNTEAFF; DNA: TGTGCCAGCAGCTCCTCAGGGAGGTGGATGGTAAACACTGAAGCTTTCTTT
D: TRBD2; J: TRBJ2-1; V: TRBV6-6; length: 14; size: many; CDR3: CASTLSGFYNEQFF; DNA: TGTGCCAGCACCCTTAGCGGGTTCTACAATGAGCAGTTCTTC
D: TRBD2; J: TRBJ2-7; V: TRBV29-1; length: 14; size: medium-sized; CDR3: CSGSTGTSNYEQYF; DNA: TGCAGCGGGAGTACCGGGACTAGCAACTACGAGCAGTACTTC
D: -; J: TRBJ1-3; V: TRBV7-9; length: 19; size: many; CDR3: CASSQVRGGRRVAGNTIYF; DNA: TGTGCCAGCAGCCAGGTACGCGGGGGCCGAAGAGTAGCTGGAAACACCATATATTTT
D: -; J: TRBJ1-5; V: TRBV7-8; length: 13; size: few; CDR3: CASSAGQNQPQHF; DNA: TGTGCCAGCAGCGCTGGACAGAATCAGCCCCAGCATTTT
D: -; J: TRBJ2-7; V: TRBV27; length: 14; size: -; CDR3: CASSLLVGAYEQYF; DNA: TGTGCCAGCAGTTTGCTGGTCGGAGCCTACGAGCAGTACTTC
D: -; J: TRBJ2-5; V: TRBV12-3/TRBV12-4; length: 11; size: many; CDR3: CASSYQETQYF; DNA: TGTGCCAGCAGTTACCAAGAGACCCAGTACTTC
D: -; J: TRBJ2-6; V: TRBV7-9; length: 17; size: medium-sized; CDR3: CASSPRGGISGANVLTF; DNA: TGTGCCAGCAGCCCGAGGGGGGGTATTTCTGGGGCCAACGTCCTGACTTTC
D: -; J: TRBJ2-3; V: TRBV7-9; length: 14; size: -; CDR3: CASSLGQGTDTQYF; DNA: TGTGCCAGCAGCTTAGGACAGGGCACAGATACGCAGTATTTT
D: TRBD1; J: TRBJ1-3; V: TRBV29-1; length: 14; size: medium-sized; CDR3: CSVGRQGSGNTIYF; DNA: TGCAGCGTGGGGCGACAGGGTTCGGGAAACACCATATATTTT
D: TRBD2; J: TRBJ2-1; V: TRBV7-2; length: 16; size: -; CDR3: CASAIAGSLTYNEQFF; DNA: TGTGCCAGCGCAATAGCGGGATCCCTCACCTACAATGAGCAGTTCTTC
D: -; J: TRBJ1-2; V: TRBV20-1; length: 12; size: -; CDR3: CSARSTGGGYTF; DNA: TGCAGTGCTAGGTCCACAGGTGGGGGCTACACCTTC
D: -; J: TRBJ2-6; V: TRBV28; length: 12; size: many; CDR3: CASSFGANVLTF; DNA: TGTGCCAGCAGTTTTGGGGCCAACGTCCTGACTTTC
D: -; J: TRBJ2-6; V: TRBV10-3; length: 13; size: -; CDR3: CAISSRGVNTEAF; DNA: TGTGCCATCAGTTCCAGAGGGGTGAACACTGAAGCTTTC
D: -; J: TRBJ1-4; V: TRBV20-1; length: 12; size: -; CDR3: CSLRRANEKLFF; DNA: TGCTCCCTCCGCAGGGCCAATGAAAAACTGTTTTTT
D: -; J: TRBJ1-2; V: TRBV6-5; length: 15; size: many; CDR3: CASSYSLDSSYGYTF; DNA: TGTGCCAGCAGTTACTCGCTAGACAGCTCCTATGGCTACACCTTC
D: -; J: TRBJ1-1; V: TRBV7-9; length: 13; size: -; CDR3: CASSSHRNTEAFF; DNA: TGTGCCAGCAGCTCGCACCGGAACACTGAAGCTTTCTTT
D: TRBD1; J: TRBJ2-5; V: TRBV20-1; length: 15; size: -; CDR3: CSATQGARGRQPQYF; DNA: TGCAGTGCTACACAGGGGGCGCGAGGGCGTCAGCCCCAGTACTTC
D: TRBD1; J: TRBJ1-6; V: TRBV9; length: 16; size: -; CDR3: CASSVSDRPYYSPLHF; DNA: TGTGCCAGCAGCGTATCGGACAGGCCGTATTATTCACCCCTCCACTTT
D: TRBD2; J: TRBJ2-3; V: TRBV20-1; length: 14; size: medium-sized; CDR3: CSARSSGGINTQYF; DNA: TGCAGTGCTCGGTCTAGCGGGGGGATCAATACGCAGTATTTT
D: TRBD1; J: TRBJ2-5; V: TRBV6-5; length: 15; size: many; CDR3: CASSKRDRHLETQYF; DNA: TGTGCCAGCAGCAAAAGGGACAGGCACCTAGAGACCCAGTACTTC
D: -; J: TRBJ2-7; V: TRBV20-1; length: 11; size: -; CDR3: CSATRGEWQYF; DNA: TGCAGTGCTACCAGGGGCGAGTGGCAGTACTTC
D: -; J: TRBJ1-6; V: TRBV13; length: 15; size: -; CDR3: CANGLGQGGNSPLHF; DNA: TGTGCCAACGGCTTAGGCCAAGGGGGAAATTCACCCCTCCACTTT
D: -; J: TRBJ1-2; V: TRBV4-3; length: 17; size: many; CDR3: CASSPFLQGLRGYGYTF; DNA: TGCGCCAGCAGCCCGTTCCTTCAGGGCCTGAGGGGCTATGGCTACACCTTC
D: -; J: TRBJ2-1; V: TRBV5-4; length: 16; size: many; CDR3: CASSLQGGVLYNEQFF; DNA: TGTGCCAGCAGCCTACAAGGGGGGGTCCTCTACAATGAGCAGTTCTTC
D: -; J: TRBJ2-1; V: TRBV9; length: 16; size: -; CDR3: CASGSQGRGGYNEQFF; DNA: TGCGCCAGCGGCTCCCAGGGGAGGGGGGGATACAATGAGCAGTTCTTC
D: TRBD1; J: TRBJ1-4; V: TRBV12-3/TRBV12-4; length: 13; size: -; CDR3: CAAGDRTNEKLFF; DNA: TGTGCCGCCGGGGACAGAACTAATGAAAAACTGTTTTTT
D: TRBD2; J: TRBJ2-3; V: TRBV24-1; length: 15; size: -; CDR3: CATSDRRERGDTQYF; DNA: TGTGCCACCAGTGATCGACGAGAGCGGGGAGATACGCAGTATTTT
D: TRBD2; J: TRBJ2-7; V: TRBV20-1; length: 13; size: -; CDR3: CSAPGLAGYEQYF; DNA: TGCAGTGCCCCAGGGCTAGCGGGCTACGAGCAGTACTTC
D: -; J: TRBJ1-5; V: TRBV6-5; length: 16; size: -; CDR3: CASGYSSRVSNQPQHF; DNA: TGTGCCAGCGGCTACTCGAGCAGGGTTAGCAATCAGCCCCAGCATTTT
D: -; J: TRBJ2-7; V: TRBV19; length: 10; size: -; CDR3: CATSIYEQYF; DNA: TGTGCCACTAGTATATATGAGCAGTACTTC
D: -; J: TRBJ1-5; V: TRBV7-2; length: 13; size: once; CDR3: CASSLIEYQPQHF; DNA: TGTGCCAGCAGCTTAATTGAGTATCAGCCCCAGCATTTT